A selection of T cell receptor beta chains follows, all from one sample in a study of blood T cell repertoires in COVID-19. Sequencing was performed with immunoSEQ multiplex PCR; in TCRdb, only in-frame clones are kept and a portion is missing. The top ten clones hold roughly 12% of a sample with some 220,000 clones, roughly 85% of them seen once. Source material: peripheral blood. All receptors derive from a young woman who had recovered from COVID-19. The CDR3 runs from the conserved cysteine through the conserved F or W. The order of the fields is CDR3 length, J gene, D gene, V gene, clone size, CDR3 DNA, CDR3 protein. A D gene is named only where the DNA matches it firmly. Where a row states a size, it is once, few, many or the class of an expanded clone; other rows omit it.

len: 16
j_gene: TRBJ1-1
d_gene: NA
v_gene: TRBV4-2
abundance: NA
CDR3nt: TGTGCCAGCAGCCAAGTAGCGGACAAAACTAACACTGAAGCTTTCTTT
CDR3aa: CASSQVADKTNTEAFF

len: 16
j_gene: TRBJ2-1
d_gene: TRBD2
v_gene: TRBV19
abundance: once
CDR3nt: TGTGCCAGTAGTATCGGACCGGGACTAGCAGGCAATGAGCAGTTCTTC
CDR3aa: CASSIGPGLAGNEQFF

len: 15
j_gene: TRBJ2-7
d_gene: TRBD1
v_gene: TRBV6-5
abundance: NA
CDR3nt: TGTGCCAGCAGTTACTCGACAGGGAAATTGTACGAGCAGTACTTC
CDR3aa: CASSYSTGKLYEQYF

len: 13
j_gene: TRBJ1-2
d_gene: TRBD1
v_gene: TRBV19
abundance: NA
CDR3nt: TGTGCCGGAAGAGGACAGGGCCCAGAGGACTACACCTTC
CDR3aa: CAGRGQGPEDYTF

len: 13
j_gene: TRBJ2-2
d_gene: NA
v_gene: TRBV5-1
abundance: NA
CDR3nt: TGCGCCAGCAGCTTGGCCACTATGGGGGAGCTGTTTTTT
CDR3aa: CASSLATMGELFF

len: 14
j_gene: TRBJ1-2
d_gene: NA
v_gene: TRBV9
abundance: NA
CDR3nt: TGTGCCAGCAGCACCTGGACAGACAACTATGGCTACACCTTC
CDR3aa: CASSTWTDNYGYTF

len: 16
j_gene: TRBJ1-1
d_gene: TRBD1
v_gene: TRBV11-2
abundance: NA
CDR3nt: TGTGCCAGCAGCCCACGACAGGGACTTGGGGACACTGAAGCTTTCTTT
CDR3aa: CASSPRQGLGDTEAFF

len: 15
j_gene: TRBJ2-3
d_gene: TRBD1
v_gene: TRBV18
abundance: once
CDR3nt: TGTGCCAGCTCACCACGACAGGGAGCACAAGATACGCAGTATTTT
CDR3aa: CASSPRQGAQDTQYF

len: 12
j_gene: TRBJ1-2
d_gene: NA
v_gene: TRBV6-5
abundance: NA
CDR3nt: TGTGCCAGCCCGGGTTCAGATTATGGCTACACCTTC
CDR3aa: CASPGSDYGYTF

len: 17
j_gene: TRBJ2-1
d_gene: TRBD2
v_gene: TRBV5-1
abundance: NA
CDR3nt: TGCGCCAGCAGCTTGGGACTAGCGGGGGGGACCTACAATGAGCAGTTCTTC
CDR3aa: CASSLGLAGGTYNEQFF

len: 16
j_gene: TRBJ2-7
d_gene: TRBD1
v_gene: TRBV29-1
abundance: once
CDR3nt: TGCAGCGTTGAAGATCGAGGCGGGGACAGGGCCTACGAGCAGTACTTC
CDR3aa: CSVEDRGGDRAYEQYF

len: 14
j_gene: TRBJ2-2
d_gene: NA
v_gene: TRBV7-2
abundance: NA
CDR3nt: TGTGCCAGCAGCTCGCCGACTGGCACCGGGGAGCTGTTTTTT
CDR3aa: CASSSPTGTGELFF

len: 15
j_gene: TRBJ2-3
d_gene: NA
v_gene: TRBV5-1
abundance: NA
CDR3nt: TGCGCCAGCAGCTTCGGGGGATATAGCACAGATACGCAGTATTTT
CDR3aa: CASSFGGYSTDTQYF

len: 15
j_gene: TRBJ2-7
d_gene: TRBD1
v_gene: TRBV6-4
abundance: NA
CDR3nt: TGTGCCAGCAGCCCAGGACAGGGGAGGTCCTACGAGCAGTACTTC
CDR3aa: CASSPGQGRSYEQYF

len: 15
j_gene: TRBJ2-7
d_gene: TRBD2
v_gene: TRBV2
abundance: NA
CDR3nt: TGTGCCAGCAGTGAAGGAACTAGCGGGAGCAACGAGCAGTACTTC
CDR3aa: CASSEGTSGSNEQYF

len: 16
j_gene: TRBJ1-1
d_gene: NA
v_gene: TRBV29-1
abundance: NA
CDR3nt: TGCAGCGTTCCTGACAGCTTTCACCCCGGGGGGACTGAAGCTTTCTTT
CDR3aa: CSVPDSFHPGGTEAFF

len: 11
j_gene: TRBJ2-7
d_gene: NA
v_gene: TRBV6-2/TRBV6-3
abundance: NA
CDR3nt: TGTGCCAGCAGTCTAACCTACGAGCAGTACTTC
CDR3aa: CASSLTYEQYF

len: 15
j_gene: TRBJ2-3
d_gene: TRBD1
v_gene: TRBV9
abundance: NA
CDR3nt: TGTGCCAGCAGCGTAGAGGGACAGGGGCCAGATACGCAGTATTTT
CDR3aa: CASSVEGQGPDTQYF

len: 15
j_gene: TRBJ1-5
d_gene: NA
v_gene: TRBV25-1
abundance: NA
CDR3nt: TGTGCCAGCAGTGAATCCCGACAGGCCAATCAGCCCCAGCATTTT
CDR3aa: CASSESRQANQPQHF

len: 18
j_gene: TRBJ2-1
d_gene: TRBD2
v_gene: TRBV6-4
abundance: NA
CDR3nt: TGTGCCAGCAGTGAACGGTTCCCTAGCGGGAGGGCCTTCCATGAGCAGTTCTTC
CDR3aa: CASSERFPSGRAFHEQFF

len: 16
j_gene: TRBJ1-2
d_gene: NA
v_gene: TRBV3-1/TRBV3-2
abundance: NA
CDR3nt: TGTGCCAGCAGCCAAGATGTCCGACGGGGGGCAGGAGGCTACACCTTC
CDR3aa: CASSQDVRRGAGGYTF

len: 14
j_gene: TRBJ1-3
d_gene: NA
v_gene: TRBV29-1
abundance: NA
CDR3nt: TGCAGCGTTGAAGACCCCAACTCTGGAAACACCATATATTTT
CDR3aa: CSVEDPNSGNTIYF

len: 15
j_gene: TRBJ2-2
d_gene: TRBD2
v_gene: TRBV6-2/TRBV6-3
abundance: NA
CDR3nt: TGTGCCAGCAGTAGACTAGCGGGAGTGACCGGGGAGCTGTTTTTT
CDR3aa: CASSRLAGVTGELFF

len: 15
j_gene: TRBJ1-6
d_gene: TRBD1
v_gene: TRBV5-1
abundance: NA
CDR3nt: TGCGCCAGCAGCTTACAGGGGTCCTATAATTCACCCCTCCACTTT
CDR3aa: CASSLQGSYNSPLHF

len: 14
j_gene: TRBJ1-1
d_gene: NA
v_gene: TRBV19
abundance: NA
CDR3nt: TGTGCCAGTAGTATGAAACAGGGATTCACTGAAGCTTTCTTT
CDR3aa: CASSMKQGFTEAFF

len: 15
j_gene: TRBJ2-1
d_gene: TRBD2
v_gene: TRBV5-1
abundance: NA
CDR3nt: TGCGCCAGCCTTCTACTAGCGGGAGGGGTCAATGAGCAGTTCTTC
CDR3aa: CASLLLAGGVNEQFF

len: 14
j_gene: TRBJ2-7
d_gene: NA
v_gene: TRBV18
abundance: NA
CDR3nt: TGTGCCAGCTCACCCCAGGGAGGATTTTACGAGCAGTACTTC
CDR3aa: CASSPQGGFYEQYF

len: 15
j_gene: TRBJ2-1
d_gene: TRBD2
v_gene: TRBV6-4
abundance: NA
CDR3nt: TGTGCCAGCAGTGAAGAGGAACTAGCGGGAGTTGAGCAGTTCTTC
CDR3aa: CASSEEELAGVEQFF

len: 16
j_gene: TRBJ1-5
d_gene: NA
v_gene: TRBV18
abundance: NA
CDR3nt: TGTGCCAGCTCACCACCGGAGGTTATCACGCATCAGCCCCAGCATTTT
CDR3aa: CASSPPEVITHQPQHF

len: 14
j_gene: TRBJ2-3
d_gene: TRBD2
v_gene: TRBV7-2
abundance: once
CDR3nt: TGTGCCAGCAGCCTGGGGACTAGTGCAGATACGCAGTATTTT
CDR3aa: CASSLGTSADTQYF

len: 11
j_gene: TRBJ2-7
d_gene: NA
v_gene: TRBV18
abundance: NA
CDR3nt: TGTGCCAGCTCACCAGGAGAGCAGCAGTACTTC
CDR3aa: CASSPGEQQYF

len: 16
j_gene: TRBJ1-2
d_gene: NA
v_gene: TRBV28
abundance: NA
CDR3nt: TGTGCCAGCAGTTTTGAAAGGGGTGGGACTAACTATGGCTACACCTTC
CDR3aa: CASSFERGGTNYGYTF

len: 13
j_gene: TRBJ2-3
d_gene: TRBD1
v_gene: TRBV19
abundance: NA
CDR3nt: TGTGCCAGTGGGGACAGCTTCACAGATACGCAGTATTTT
CDR3aa: CASGDSFTDTQYF

len: 13
j_gene: TRBJ2-7
d_gene: NA
v_gene: TRBV18
abundance: NA
CDR3nt: TGTGCCAGCTCGGGAGGAGTTTCCTACGAGCAGTACTTC
CDR3aa: CASSGGVSYEQYF

len: 15
j_gene: TRBJ1-1
d_gene: TRBD1
v_gene: TRBV6-5
abundance: NA
CDR3nt: TGTGCCAGCAGCGACCAGGACAGGGGGGGGACTGAAGCTTTCTTT
CDR3aa: CASSDQDRGGTEAFF

len: 15
j_gene: TRBJ2-7
d_gene: NA
v_gene: TRBV30
abundance: NA
CDR3nt: TGTGCCTGGGCTGACAGGTTAGGACTCCGCTACGAGCAGTACTTC
CDR3aa: CAWADRLGLRYEQYF

len: 18
j_gene: TRBJ2-5
d_gene: TRBD2
v_gene: TRBV5-1
abundance: NA
CDR3nt: TGCGCCAGCAGCTTCCTCGTCCCGGGACTAGCCAAGCAAGAGACCCAGTACTTC
CDR3aa: CASSFLVPGLAKQETQYF

len: 18
j_gene: TRBJ1-1
d_gene: NA
v_gene: TRBV7-9
abundance: NA
CDR3nt: TGTGCCAGCAGCTTAATTCGGAGGGGCGCGAAATTAAACACTGAAGCTTTCTTT
CDR3aa: CASSLIRRGAKLNTEAFF

len: 14
j_gene: TRBJ2-1
d_gene: TRBD2
v_gene: TRBV6-5
abundance: once
CDR3nt: TGTGCCAGTTCCCGGACTAGCGTCTACAATGAGCAGTTCTTC
CDR3aa: CASSRTSVYNEQFF

len: 14
j_gene: TRBJ1-1
d_gene: NA
v_gene: TRBV9
abundance: NA
CDR3nt: TGTGCCAGCAGCGTCGCGACAGGGAACACTGAAGCTTTCTTT
CDR3aa: CASSVATGNTEAFF

len: 16
j_gene: TRBJ2-1
d_gene: NA
v_gene: TRBV19
abundance: NA
CDR3nt: TGTGCCAGTAGTATAGATAAGCTAGCGTCCTACAATGAGCAGTTCTTC
CDR3aa: CASSIDKLASYNEQFF

len: 17
j_gene: TRBJ1-5
d_gene: NA
v_gene: TRBV6-2/TRBV6-3
abundance: NA
CDR3nt: TGTGCCAGCAGTTACTCTGGAGCACAAGGTGGCAATCAGCCCCAGCATTTT
CDR3aa: CASSYSGAQGGNQPQHF

len: 15
j_gene: TRBJ2-5
d_gene: TRBD2
v_gene: TRBV18
abundance: NA
CDR3nt: TGTGCCAGCTCACCGCAGAGCGGGAGAGAGGAGACCCAGTACTTC
CDR3aa: CASSPQSGREETQYF

len: 15
j_gene: TRBJ1-6
d_gene: NA
v_gene: TRBV30
abundance: NA
CDR3nt: TGTGCCTGGAGTGTACGAGGTGGATGGGATTCACCCCTCCACTTT
CDR3aa: CAWSVRGGWDSPLHF

len: 15
j_gene: TRBJ2-7
d_gene: TRBD2
v_gene: TRBV5-4
abundance: NA
CDR3nt: TGTGCCAGCAGCTTTAGCGGGAGGGCCAACTACGAGCAGTACTTC
CDR3aa: CASSFSGRANYEQYF

len: 15
j_gene: TRBJ1-2
d_gene: NA
v_gene: TRBV4-1
abundance: NA
CDR3nt: TGCGCCAGCAGCCAAGTTGACAGCCGATTCTATGGCTACACCTTC
CDR3aa: CASSQVDSRFYGYTF

len: 15
j_gene: TRBJ2-7
d_gene: TRBD2
v_gene: TRBV7-2
abundance: NA
CDR3nt: TGTGCCAGCAGCTTGGGACTAGCGGGTCCCTACGAGCAGTACTTC
CDR3aa: CASSLGLAGPYEQYF

len: 15
j_gene: TRBJ1-1
d_gene: NA
v_gene: TRBV19
abundance: NA
CDR3nt: TGTGCCAGTAGTATCGCCAGTTTATCGGGCACTGAAGCTTTCTTT
CDR3aa: CASSIASLSGTEAFF

len: 16
j_gene: TRBJ2-1
d_gene: TRBD2
v_gene: TRBV7-3
abundance: NA
CDR3nt: TGTGCCAGCAGCCCGTTAGCGGGAGTGGGACACAATGAGCAGTTCTTC
CDR3aa: CASSPLAGVGHNEQFF

len: 15
j_gene: TRBJ1-3
d_gene: NA
v_gene: TRBV12-5
abundance: NA
CDR3nt: TGTGCTAGTGGTTTGGGACAGGACTCTGGAAACACCATATATTTT
CDR3aa: CASGLGQDSGNTIYF

len: 14
j_gene: TRBJ2-7
d_gene: NA
v_gene: TRBV9
abundance: NA
CDR3nt: TGTGCCAGCAGCTCCGGACAGAATTCCTACGAGCAGTACTTC
CDR3aa: CASSSGQNSYEQYF

len: 15
j_gene: TRBJ2-1
d_gene: TRBD1
v_gene: TRBV5-5
abundance: NA
CDR3nt: TGTGCCAGCATCCTCTCCGGGACAGGGTCGCTTGAGCAGTTCTTC
CDR3aa: CASILSGTGSLEQFF

len: 13
j_gene: TRBJ1-1
d_gene: TRBD1
v_gene: TRBV6-6
abundance: NA
CDR3nt: TGTGCCAGCGGCACAGGGGAGGTATCTGAAGCTTTCTTT
CDR3aa: CASGTGEVSEAFF

len: 14
j_gene: TRBJ1-2
d_gene: NA
v_gene: TRBV6-2/TRBV6-3
abundance: NA
CDR3nt: TGTGCCAGCAGTTACTCGGCCAGGAACCATGGCTACACCTTC
CDR3aa: CASSYSARNHGYTF

len: 12
j_gene: TRBJ1-1
d_gene: NA
v_gene: TRBV6-5
abundance: NA
CDR3nt: TGTGCCAGCCGACAGGCATCCACTGAAGCTTTCTTT
CDR3aa: CASRQASTEAFF

len: 13
j_gene: TRBJ1-5
d_gene: NA
v_gene: TRBV7-6
abundance: NA
CDR3nt: TGTGCCAGCAGCTTAGATCGGGGTCAGCCCCAGCATTTT
CDR3aa: CASSLDRGQPQHF

len: 16
j_gene: TRBJ1-1
d_gene: NA
v_gene: TRBV6-5
abundance: once
CDR3nt: TGTGCCAGCAGTTACTCAGGGGGTCTGGGACGGACTGAAGCTTTCTTT
CDR3aa: CASSYSGGLGRTEAFF

len: 16
j_gene: TRBJ2-7
d_gene: TRBD2
v_gene: TRBV6-1
abundance: NA
CDR3nt: TGTGCCAGCAGTGTATACGAGACTAGCGGGAGTTACGAGCAGTACTTC
CDR3aa: CASSVYETSGSYEQYF

len: 14
j_gene: TRBJ2-7
d_gene: NA
v_gene: TRBV5-1
abundance: NA
CDR3nt: TGCGCCAGCAGCTCACTAGGGGGCTCCTACGAGCAGTACTTC
CDR3aa: CASSSLGGSYEQYF

len: 13
j_gene: TRBJ1-1
d_gene: NA
v_gene: TRBV2
abundance: NA
CDR3nt: TGTGCCAGCAGGCCGGAGGGAGCCCTACGAGCTTTCTTT
CDR3aa: CASRPEGALRAFF